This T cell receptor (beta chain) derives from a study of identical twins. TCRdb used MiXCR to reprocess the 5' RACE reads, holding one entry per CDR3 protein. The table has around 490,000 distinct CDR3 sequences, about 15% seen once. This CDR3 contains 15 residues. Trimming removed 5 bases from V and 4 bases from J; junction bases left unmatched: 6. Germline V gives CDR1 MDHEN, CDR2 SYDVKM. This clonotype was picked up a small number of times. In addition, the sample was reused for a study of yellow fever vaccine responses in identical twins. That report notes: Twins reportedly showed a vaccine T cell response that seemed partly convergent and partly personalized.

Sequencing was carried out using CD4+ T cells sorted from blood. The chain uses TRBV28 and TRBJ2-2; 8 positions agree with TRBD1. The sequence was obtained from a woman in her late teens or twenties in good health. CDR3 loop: CASSRQGAGTGELFF. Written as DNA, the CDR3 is TGTGCCAGCAGTCGGCAGGGGGCAGGCACCGGGGAGCTGTTTTTT.